The next 22 T cell receptor beta chains were all read from a single sample in a study of technical replicates of blood from a few donors. Sequenced by immunoSEQ multiplex PCR; TCRdb stores in-frame clones only, minus some. The sample has roughly 79,000 clones; 91% are singletons. The sample was T cells isolated from PBMCs. Receptor source: a human donor in good health. Some clones in this sample may be carry-over from other donors' samples.

This clone turned up a few times. The chain has TRBV2 and TRBJ1-1; D remains unclear. V lost 2 bases and J 3 bases, leaving 10 bases between the germline ends. The CDR3 has 14 amino acids. Germline V CDR1 and CDR2: SNHLY, FYNNEI. The CDR3 reads CASSEILGDTEAFF. As DNA, the CDR3 is TGTGCCAGCAGTGAAATTCTTGGAGACACTGAAGCTTTCTTT.

The chain couples TRBV6-5 to TRBJ1-3, with D possibly TRBD1 on 5 matching bases. The V and J ends lost 5 bases and 4 bases respectively, with 15 bases between them. The CDR3 spans 15 residues. Per the germline V gene, CDR1 is MNHEY and CDR2 is SVGAGI. The CDR3 DNA reads TGTGCCAGCAGTAACTTTGCAGGGCCCGGAAACACCATATATTTT. It encodes CASSNFAGPGNTIYF.

This clone has just a few counts. The V and J genes are TRBV12-5 and TRBJ2-3, with 11 bases fitting TRBD2. The CDR3 loop spans 17 amino acids. J gave up 4 bases and V 6 bases, and 12 bases lay outside the gene matches. CDR1 and CDR2 from the germline V gene are LGHNT and FRNRAP. Written as DNA, the CDR3 is TGTGCTAGTGGACTGGGACTAGCGGACTTGCGGGCAGATACGCAGTATTTT. Amino acid sequence: CASGLGLADLRADTQYF.

This clone was observed a single time. The chain uses TRBV11-2 and TRBJ2-1; a possible D gene is TRBD2 (7 bases). V was shortened by 1 base and J by 5 bases, with 15 bases between the two germline ends. CDR3 length equals 16 residues. The germline V gene encodes CDR1 SGHAT and CDR2 FQNNGV. The CDR3 sequence: CASSLGTGRGNNEQFF. In nucleotides, the CDR3 is TGTGCCAGCAGCTTAGGTACAGGGAGGGGGAACAATGAGCAGTTCTTC.

The V gene is TRBV11-2, the J gene TRBJ1-1; no clear D. V lost 6 bases and J 3 bases, leaving 11 bases between the germline ends. Germline V gene lookup returns CDR1 SGHAT and CDR2 FQNNGV. The CDR3 sequence is 13 residues long. CDR3 bases: TGTGCCAGCAGTAACGGACTGGACACTGAAGCTTTCTTT. Its protein is CASSNGLDTEAFF.

The chain is built from TRBV10-3 and TRBJ2-4; 7 bases align to TRBD1. V was clipped by 6 bases and J by 7 bases; unmatched bases: 9. The germline CDR1 and CDR2 sequences are ENHRY and SYGVKD. This CDR3 has 14 residues. The CDR3 nucleotides read TGTGCCATCAGAAAAGGGGGCGCGGAGAACATTCAGTACTTC. Amino acid sequence: CAIRKGGAENIQYF.

J is TRBJ2-2 and V is TRBV7-2, with 9 bases that match TRBD2. CDR1 is SGHTA, CDR2 FQGNSA, per germline. J gave up 0 bases and V 5 bases, and 7 bases lay outside the gene matches. This CDR3 has 17 residues. In nucleotides, the CDR3 is TGTGCCAGCAGCCCCGCTAGCGGGGCCTCGAACACCGGGGAGCTGTTTTTT. Translation: CASSPASGASNTGELFF. The full variable domain, in which reference TRBV7-2 and TRBJ2-2 provide the parts outside the CDR3, is GAGVSQSPSNKVTEKGKDVELRCDPISGHTALYWYRQSLGQGLEFLIYFQGNSAPDKSGLPSDRFSAERTGGSVSTLTIQRTQQEDSAVYLCASSPASGASNTGELFFGEGSRLTVL.

With respect to this clone: A read error may account for a junction end that differs from germline. The chain recombines TRBV7-7 with TRBJ2-3; 8 bases are a match to TRBD2. Germline-derived CDR1 and CDR2 are SSHAT and FNYEAQ (reference sequence). CDR3 length: 16 residues. DNA of the CDR3: TGTGCTAGCAGCTCCGGACTAGCAGAAAGCACAGATACGCAGTATTTT. It is translated as CASSSGLAESTDTQYF.

The V call is TRBV11-2, the J call TRBJ2-3; TRBD2 might be the D (6 bases). Deletions cut 6 bases from V and 0 bases from J, with 22 bases between. The CDR3 has 18 amino acids. Germline V lookup: CDR1 SGHAT, CDR2 FQNNGV. CDR3 protein: CASRSVRGYPRSTDTQYF. The CDR3 DNA follows: TGTGCCAGCAGGTCCGTCCGGGGGTACCCGAGGAGCACAGATACGCAGTATTTT.

The chain joins TRBV5-6 to TRBJ2-1, with 10 bases identical to TRBD2. After removal of 4 bases from V and 15 bases from J, the junction contained 16 bases not matched to a gene. The CDR3 is 15 residues long. Per germline, CDR1 SGHDT and CDR2 YYEEEE. CDR3 sequence: CASSHQAGGPGFGFF. CDR3 nucleotide sequence: TGTGCCAGCAGCCACCAAGCGGGAGGGCCGGGTTTTGGGTTCTTC.

The chain combines TRBV2 with TRBJ1-2, with D perhaps matching TRBD1 (5 bases). Germline V gene data show CDR1 as SNHLY and CDR2 as FYNNEI. Trimming took off 6 bases at V and 6 bases at J, with 26 bases between the two ends. CDR3 length: 17 amino acids. CDR3 bases: TGTGCCAGCAGCGAAAACCCCGCGGGACCGCGCACGAATGGCTACACCTTC. Amino acid sequence: CASSENPAGPRTNGYTF.

The V call is TRBV28, the J call TRBJ1-5; 10 bases agree with TRBD1. This CDR3 has 19 amino acids. Germline V CDR1 and CDR2: MDHEN, SYDVKM. Germline trimming cut 7 bases from V and 1 base from J; bases unmatched to any gene: 16. This chain's CDR3 is CASTPSPGQGIWSNQPQHF. CDR3 DNA sequence: TGTGCCAGCACCCCAAGCCCGGGACAGGGGATATGGAGCAATCAGCCCCAGCATTTT. The full variable domain, its missing parts supplied by reference TRBV28 and TRBJ1-5, is DVKVTQSSRYLVKRTGEKVFLECVQDMDHENMFWYRQDPGLGLRLIYFSYDVKMKEKGDIPEGYSVSREKKERFSLILESASTNQTSMYLCASTPSPGQGIWSNQPQHFGDGTRLSIL.

The CDR3 sequence is CASSPQISQGTEAFF. The DNA for the CDR3 is TGTGCCAGCTCACCCCAAATCTCGCAGGGCACTGAAGCTTTCTTT. The rearrangement uses TRBV18 and TRBJ1-1; possible D gene TRBD1, 5 bases. The CDR3 contains 15 residues. Germline V gene sequence: CDR1 KGHSH, CDR2 LQKENI. Trimming left V 3 bases short and J 4 bases short, with 15 bases between.

The V gene is TRBV9, the J gene TRBJ2-5; D uncertain. The J call may not be correct, given that the DNA end is closer to TRBJ2-7. The length of the CDR3 is 13 residues. The germline V gene has CDR1 SGDLS and CDR2 YYNGEE. As DNA, the CDR3 is TGTGCCAGCAGCGTTGATCTTACCTACGAGCAGTACTTC. It encodes CASSVDLTYEQYF.

The V and J genes are TRBV7-6 and TRBJ2-5, with 7 bases aligning to TRBD1. The CDR3 sequence is 16 residues long. V lost 5 bases, J lost 0 bases, and 9 bases stayed unmatched. The germline CDR1 and CDR2 sequences are SGHVS and FNYEAQ. The CDR3 loop reads CASSDRTGNYQETQYF. The CDR3 nucleotides are TGTGCCAGCAGCGATCGGACAGGAAATTACCAAGAGACCCAGTACTTC. Based on the CDR3 plus reference TRBV7-6 and TRBJ2-5, the full variable domain is GAGVSQSPRYKVTKRGQDVALRCDPISGHVSLYWYRQALGQGPEFLTYFNYEAQQDKSGLPNDRFSAERPEGSISTLTIQRTEQRDSAMYRCASSDRTGNYQETQYFGPGTRLLVL.

This clone has only a few counts. The rearrangement joins TRBV5-1 to TRBJ2-5, with D tentatively TRBD1 (5 bases). Germline-derived CDR1 and CDR2 are SGHRS and YFSETQ. V was shortened by 4 bases and J by 0 bases, with 10 bases between the two germline ends. The CDR3 sequence is 14 residues long. The chain's CDR3 is CASSPDNHQETQYF. The CDR3 region has the DNA TGCGCCAGCAGCCCGGACAACCACCAAGAGACCCAGTACTTC.

The chain employs TRBV27 and TRBJ2-1, with 10 positions matching TRBD1. The trim removed 5 bases at V and 8 bases at J, leaving 6 bases unmatched. Germline assignment: CDR1 MNHEY and CDR2 SMNVEV (reference sequence). The CDR3 extends over 14 amino acids. CDR3 bases: TGTGCCAGCAGTCGGGACAGGGGAGTCGATGAGCAGTTCTTC. Translation gives CASSRDRGVDEQFF.

This clone has just one count. CDR3 bases: TGTGCCAGTAGTGCTAGCCTCGGACAGGGCAGCAATCAGCCCCAGCATTTT. Residues: CASSASLGQGSNQPQHF. This sequence joins TRBV19 and TRBJ1-5, with 8 bases that match TRBD1. CDR1 LNHDA and CDR2 SQIVND come from the germline V gene (reference sequence). The V gene end was trimmed by 5 bases and the J gene end by 1 base; junction bases not matched to a gene: 10. This CDR3 region has 17 residues.

V usage is TRBV19 and J usage is TRBJ2-7, with TRBD2 as a possible D gene (5 bases). The germline V gene encodes CDR1 LNHDA and CDR2 SQIVND (reference sequence). This CDR3 spans 11 amino acids. Trimming left V 7 bases short and J 7 bases short, with 11 bases between. The CDR3 DNA is TGTGCCAGTACCTATGGGGAGGAGCAGTACTTC. It specifies CASTYGEEQYF.

The rearrangement links TRBV13 to TRBJ1-5; no definite D call. The V end was cut by 4 bases, the J end by 9 bases, with 10 bases between. This CDR3 has 12 residues. Germline V lookup: CDR1 PRHDT, CDR2 FYEKMQ (reference sequence). The CDR3 is CASSSSRWPQHF. The CDR3 bases are TGTGCCAGCAGCTCATCACGGTGGCCCCAGCATTTT. The entire variable domain, with the rest obtained from reference TRBV13 and TRBJ1-5, is as follows: AAGVIQSPRHLIKEKRETATLKCYPIPRHDTVYWYQQGPGQDPQFLISFYEKMQSDKGSIPDRFSAQQFSDYHSELNMSSLELGDSALYFCASSSSRWPQHFGDGTRLSIL.

The chain links TRBV11-2 to TRBJ2-7, with 9 bases identical to TRBD2. The CDR3 contains 13 residues. J was trimmed by 4 bases and V by 2 bases; bases with no gene match: 0. Looked up from germline, CDR1 is SGHAT and CDR2 is FQNNGV. For the CDR3, the DNA is TGTGCCAGCAGCTTAAGCGGGGGGTACGAGCAGTACTTC. Its protein is CASSLSGGYEQYF.

The chain combines TRBV28 with TRBJ1-2; the match to TRBD1 covers 10 bases. The CDR3 length is 14 residues. Germline lookup yields CDR1 MDHEN and CDR2 SYDVKM. Trimming cost V 3 bases and J 11 bases; bases outside gene matches: 9. CDR3 amino acids: CASSFGTGDHLYTF. The CDR3 DNA reads as TGTGCCAGCAGTTTCGGGACAGGGGATCATTTGTACACCTTC.